Below are 10 T cell receptor beta chains sequenced from a single sample in a study of T cell responses to AZD1222 COVID-19 vaccine. The table came from immunoSEQ multiplex PCR; TCRdb's copy has only in-frame clones and leaves some out. The sample has about 140,000 clones; about 90% are singletons. The sample consisted of peripheral blood, taken on day 0 of AZD1222 vaccination. These TCRs come from an adult in good health.

This clone is a singleton in its sample. The chain combines TRBV7-2 with TRBJ1-2; the D gene is possibly TRBD1 (5 bases). CDR3 length equals 13 residues. V lost 4 bases and J lost 2, with 8 bases in between. Germline lookup yields CDR1 SGHTA and CDR2 FQGNSA. The CDR3 coding sequence is TGTGCCAGCAGCTGGCGACAGAACTATGGCTACACCTTC. Its translation is CASSWRQNYGYTF.

This chain links TRBV7-9 with TRBJ1-1; D is undetermined. Germline V gene data show CDR1 as SEHNR and CDR2 as FQNEAQ (reference sequence). The V and J ends lost 4 bases and 8 bases respectively, with 14 bases between them. The CDR3 totals 13 residues. The CDR3 loop reads CASSSSFVAEAFF. The CDR3 bases are TGTGCCAGCAGCTCCTCTTTTGTTGCCGAAGCTTTCTTT.

This clone showed up just once. The genes are TRBV6-5 and TRBJ1-2; D unresolved. The CDR3 loop spans 14 amino acids. CDR1 is MNHEY, CDR2 SVGAGI, per germline. Trimming shortened V by 6 bases and J by 1 base, and 12 bases separated the two germline ends. DNA for the CDR3: TGTGCCAGCAGGAAGGATCCGATTAACTATGGCTACACCTTC. Translating gives CASRKDPINYGYTF.

The chain has TRBV3-1 (or the pseudogene TRBV3-2) and TRBJ2-3; D is unresolved. V was clipped by 0 bases and J by 2 bases, with 3 bases between them. The CDR3 runs to 13 residues. The germline V gene encodes CDR1 LGHDT and CDR2 YNNKEL (reference sequence). The CDR3 coding sequence is TGTGCCAGCAGCCAAGAATACACAGATACGCAGTATTTT. Translation: CASSQEYTDTQYF.

The chain combines TRBV18 with TRBJ2-2; TRBD2 is a possible D gene (5 bases). The CDR3 runs to 16 residues. Between the trimmed V and J ends, which lost 6 bases and 5 bases, there was a span of 19 bases. Germline-derived CDR1 and CDR2 are KGHSH and LQKENI. CDR3 nucleotide sequence: TGTGCCAGCTCCTTGTCGACGGACTCTAGGACCGGGGAGCTGTTTTTT. Amino acid sequence: CASSLSTDSRTGELFF.

The chain carries TRBV9 and TRBJ1-5; 8 bases are a match to TRBD1. V lost 2 bases, J lost 2 bases, and 0 bases stayed unmatched. The CDR3 totals 14 residues. CDR1 SGDLS and CDR2 YYNGEE come from the germline V gene. CDR3 sequence: CASSVTGGNQPQHF. The DNA of the CDR3 is TGTGCCAGCAGCGTGACAGGGGGCAATCAGCCCCAGCATTTT.

V gene TRBV2 combines with J gene TRBJ1-1; D may be TRBD1 (6 bases). Trimming removed 11 bases at V and 1 base at J, with 11 bases between. CDR1 and CDR2 from the germline V gene are SNHLY and FYNNEI. The CDR3 extends over 12 amino acids. This CDR3 reads CASQGRNTEAFF. CDR3 coding DNA: TGTGCCTCCCAGGGGAGGAACACTGAAGCTTTCTTT. The entire variable domain, with the rest obtained from reference TRBV2 and TRBJ1-1, is as follows: EPEVTQTPSHQVTQMGQEVILRCVPISNHLYFYWYRQILGQKVEFLVSFYNNEISEKSEIFDDQFSVERPDGSNFTLKIRSTKLEDSAMYFCASQGRNTEAFFGQGTRLTVV.

The V gene is TRBV4-2, the J gene TRBJ2-1, with D perhaps TRBD2 (6 bases). With 1 base removed from V and 10 bases from J, the gap between germline ends came to 17 bases. The germline CDR1 and CDR2 sequences are LGHNA and YNFKEQ. The CDR3 sequence is 15 residues long. The CDR3 here is CASSQGSEGDREQFF. CDR3 DNA: TGTGCCAGCAGCCAAGGGTCGGAGGGCGACCGGGAGCAGTTCTTC.

This rearrangement joins TRBV30 to TRBJ2-2; D is unclear. This CDR3 has 13 amino acids. The V gene lost 3 bases and the J gene lost 7 bases, with 12 bases spanning the gap. The germline CDR1 and CDR2 sequences are GTSNPN and SVGIG (reference sequence). CDR3 coding DNA: TGTGCCTGGAGCAATTCGGTTTTCGGGGAGCTGTTTTTT. It specifies CAWSNSVFGELFF.

J is TRBJ1-6 and V is TRBV5-8, with D tentatively TRBD1 (6 bases). Trimming took 2 bases from V and 13 from J, leaving 16 bases between them. The germline CDR1 and CDR2 sequences are SGHTS and YDEGEE. The CDR3 totals 14 residues. DNA of the CDR3: TGTGCCAGCAGCTTATTCCAACAGGGAAATCCCCTCCACTTT. The encoded protein is CASSLFQQGNPLHF.